This section outlines one TCR beta chain sequence together with its context. Its antigen remains unidentified. Base-call qualities are not available, and no considerably larger clone is one nucleotide away. For CDR1 and CDR2, the germline V gene lists MDHEN and SYDVKM. Ends trimmed: V by 2 bases, J by 1 base; bases unmatched to a gene: 13. The CDR3 runs 18 residues from the cysteine to the phenylalanine. Only CDR3 DNA is held: 54 bases, read in frame from base 1. The data belong to a study of shared clonotypes between healthy human individuals (dated by TCRdb to the early 2020s). Context from the whole study: A couple of women and a few men aged 18 to 49 years were included in the cohort. For each donor, CD4 naive and CD4 memory were each given three plates, CD8 naive was given two plates, and CD8 memory was given one plate. To estimate repertoire size and how much clonotype sharing occurs between individuals, the study deeply sequenced the blood TCR repertoires of five or six healthy adults. To increase sequencing depth and limit assay-specific biases, different laboratories used diverse techniques to prepare libraries and sequence TCR repertoires. Leukapheresis yielded between about 0.9 and 10 billion PBMCs per donor.

Paper-wide results and their limitations: The genetic and exposure-history diversity represented was limited by the small number of donors. Estimated clonotype richness was generally larger for naive than for memory subsets. About 5% of naive CD4, 3.5% of naive CD8, about 2.1% of memory CD4, and about 0.4% of memory CD8 clonotypes were shared across several donors. Sampling was restricted to blood, and TCR repertoires in tissues likely differ from the TCR repertoires found in blood. Incomplete sequencing was indicated by rarefaction of sorted-subset datasets, despite the large sequencing depth. Compared with non-shared clonotypes, the clonotypes found in all four sorted-subset donors had higher generation probabilities. Based on pairwise subsampling, the degree of clonotype sharing among donors was expected to be affected by sequencing depth.

Using the deep immunoSEQ assay, multiplex PCR amplified TCR CDR3 regions from genomic DNA. For each cell subset, the extracted genomic DNA was distributed evenly across all wells of several immunoSEQ 96-well plates, and each plate served as one replicate. For sorted subsets, each replicate PCR was loaded with roughly 0.2 ug genomic DNA, equivalent to about 30,000 T cell genomes. Purified libraries were measured with a Qubit 3.0 fluorometer, size-checked on a Bioanalyzer 2100, and measured again with the KAPA Library Quantification kit. Every immunoSEQ 96-well plate was sequenced on a separate single-read 150-cycle Illumina NextSeq 550 flow cell. In the authors' own workflow: The immunoSEQ output contained only junctional sequences without quality scores, so filtering could not match that applied to full-length reads. Sequences were annotated with PyIR, a Python wrapper for IgBLAST v1.9, using IMGT germline references to assign V/J genes and CDR3. Reads were removed for weak V/J assignments (E-value above 1e-6), missing CDR3, stop codons, out-of-frame junctions, or ambiguous translated residues. V3J clonotypes were defined as sequences sharing the same inferred V gene, J gene, and CDR3 amino acid sequence. Percentage overlap between repertoires was computed as shared unique clonotypes divided by the size of the smaller repertoire. Repertoire richness was assessed with RTK rarefaction, the Chao1 estimator, and Recon v2.1 estimates of unobserved clonotypes. For all TCRbeta clonotypes obtained by the gDNA method from a handful of donors, generation probabilities were computed with OLGA. TCRdb took over this immuneACCESS table, retaining in-frame rearrangements with V and J assigned. Such tables are incomplete; in checked studies, under half of the missing clones stem from an unresolved V gene, and the remainder is unexplained. The DNA was the basis for D and trimming; V, J and clone size are from that table. Here the sample has under 2.5 million clones; around 90% occur a single time. Together, the top ten hold approximately 0.4% of the sample.

Healthy HIV-negative adults with no recently reported acute infections or vaccinations were included as donors. Every donor was a Caucasian adult residing in Nashville, Tennessee, USA. CD4+ T cells were enriched by magnetic negative selection, after which naive cells were positively selected on CD45RA and the negative fraction was taken as the memory subset. Blood was obtained by leukapheresis, after which PBMCs were separated by Ficoll-Histopaque density gradient centrifugation and cryopreserved in liquid nitrogen vapor phase. Analytical flow cytometry was used to check the purity and quantity of each magnetically sorted T cell population. Genomic DNA was isolated from each sorted fraction and quantified by UV absorbance on a Nanodrop 2000c.

The sample comprised naive CD4+ T cells from PBMCs. The sample's cell subset or site label is to be understood as: CD45RA+ positively selected. This sequence uses TRBV28 and TRBJ2-5; 7 nucleotides in the junction match TRBD1. The sequence was collected from a man younger than 35 in good health. Some clones in this sample may be carry-over from other donors' samples. The DNA sequence is TGTGCCAGCAGTTTAAGTTTTAGGACAGGACCAGCCCAAGAGACCCAGTACTTC. This translates into CASSLSFRTGPAQETQYF.